This T cell receptor (beta chain) was sequenced during a study of radiotherapy plus CTLA-4 blockade in lung cancer. This clone appeared a single time. V shed 0 bases and J 10 bases; nucleotides not matched to a gene: 4. Germline V CDR1 and CDR2: SGHRS, YFSETQ. This CDR3 is 13 amino acids long. The data were produced by immunoSEQ multiplex PCR, yet TCRdb's version contains in-frame clones alone and is incomplete. This sample has about 39,000 clones, with 75% to 80% found just once. The gene calls are TRBV5-1 and TRBJ2-1, with 7 bases lining up with TRBD1. The material sequenced was peripheral blood, taken from a patient treated with radiotherapy plus ipilimumab. This receptor was taken from a human donor with non-small cell lung cancer that progressed on radiotherapy plus ipilimumab. The DNA of the CDR3 is TGCGCCAGCAGCTTGGGACAGGGTCGGGAGCAGTTCTTC. Protein product: CASSLGQGREQFF.